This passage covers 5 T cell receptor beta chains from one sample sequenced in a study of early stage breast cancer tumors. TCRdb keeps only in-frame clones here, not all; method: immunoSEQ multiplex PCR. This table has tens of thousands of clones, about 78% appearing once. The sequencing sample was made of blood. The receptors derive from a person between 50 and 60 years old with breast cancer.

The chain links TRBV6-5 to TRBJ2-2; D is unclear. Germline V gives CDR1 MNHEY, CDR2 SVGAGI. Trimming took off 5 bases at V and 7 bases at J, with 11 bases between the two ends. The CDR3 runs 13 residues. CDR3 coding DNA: TGTGCCAGCAGTCCCCGTACGGGCGGGGAGCTGTTTTTT. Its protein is CASSPRTGGELFF.

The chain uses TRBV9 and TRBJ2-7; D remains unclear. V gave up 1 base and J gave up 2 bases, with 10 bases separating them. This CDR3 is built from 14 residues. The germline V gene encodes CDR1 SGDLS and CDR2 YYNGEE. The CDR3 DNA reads TGTGCCAGCAGCGTAACCTTTTCGGCCTACGAGCAGTACTTC. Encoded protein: CASSVTFSAYEQYF.

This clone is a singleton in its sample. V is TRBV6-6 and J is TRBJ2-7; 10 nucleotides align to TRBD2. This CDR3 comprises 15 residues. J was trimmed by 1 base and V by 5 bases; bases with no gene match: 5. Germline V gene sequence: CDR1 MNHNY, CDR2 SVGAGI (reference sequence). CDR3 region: CASSQPTSGSYEQYF. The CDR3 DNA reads TGTGCCAGCAGTCAACCGACTAGCGGGTCCTACGAGCAGTACTTC.

For the CDR3, the DNA is TGTGCCAGCAGCGTAAAGCGGGGGGAGTCCTACGAGCAGTACGTC. Protein: CASSVKRGESYEQYV. The chain has TRBV9 and TRBJ2-7; TRBD2 matches at 9 bases. V shed 1 base, J shed 1 base, and the junction held 3 bases outside the gene matches. CDR3 length equals 15 residues. From germline, CDR1 is SGDLS and CDR2 YYNGEE.

CDR3 region: CASSPRLAGRSDTQYF. Here the CDR3 DNA reads TGTGCCAGCAGCCCCAGACTAGCGGGGAGGTCAGATACGCAGTATTTT. The rearrangement joins TRBV11-2 to TRBJ2-3, with 11 bases identical to TRBD2. With 5 bases clipped from V and 4 bases from J, the junction kept 8 bases outside the gene matches. Germline values: CDR1 SGHAT, CDR2 FQNNGV. CDR3 size: 16 residues. The whole variable domain, remainder taken from reference TRBV11-2 and TRBJ2-3, is EAGVAQSPRYKIIEKRQSVAFWCNPISGHATLYWYQQILGQGPKLLIQFQNNGVVDDSQLPKDRFSAERLKGVDSTLKIQPAKLEDSAVYLCASSPRLAGRSDTQYFGPGTRLTVL.